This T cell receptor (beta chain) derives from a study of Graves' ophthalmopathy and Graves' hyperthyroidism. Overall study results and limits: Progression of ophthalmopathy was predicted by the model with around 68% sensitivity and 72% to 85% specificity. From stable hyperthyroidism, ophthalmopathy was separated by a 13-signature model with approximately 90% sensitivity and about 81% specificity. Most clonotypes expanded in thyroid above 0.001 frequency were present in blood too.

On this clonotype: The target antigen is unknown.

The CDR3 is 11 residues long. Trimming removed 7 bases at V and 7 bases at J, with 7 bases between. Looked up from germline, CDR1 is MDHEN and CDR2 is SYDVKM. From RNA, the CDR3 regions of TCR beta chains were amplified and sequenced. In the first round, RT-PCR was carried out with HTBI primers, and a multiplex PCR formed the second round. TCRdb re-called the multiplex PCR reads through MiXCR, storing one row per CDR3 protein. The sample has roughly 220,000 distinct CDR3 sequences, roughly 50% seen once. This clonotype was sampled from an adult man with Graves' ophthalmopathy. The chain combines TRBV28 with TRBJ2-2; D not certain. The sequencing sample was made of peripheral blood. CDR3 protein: CASMFHGELFF. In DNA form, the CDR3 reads TGTGCCAGCATGTTTCACGGGGAGCTGTTTTTT.